This TCR beta chain was documented in a study of prognosis after radiotherapy for stage I lung cancer. Study-level information: SBRT was given in 3 to 5 fractions at a biologically effective dose of at least 100 Gy as radiotherapy. Notes on the study in general: Lower values of Shannon entropy after stereotactic body radiation therapy were seen in patients who developed distant metastases. Unique TCR clones declined after stereotactic body radiation therapy, from a median roughly 9,300 to 7,200.

With 3 bases clipped from V and 1 base from J, the junction kept 10 bases outside the gene matches. Germline V lookup: CDR1 LGHDT, CDR2 YNNKEL (reference sequence). This CDR3 region has 18 residues. This clonotype came up many times. Antigen specificity is unknown. Genomic DNA was the source, and TCR beta CDR3 was amplified from it by two-round multiplex PCR. Specific primers for each TRBV and TRBJ gene were what first-round PCR used. TCRdb independently ran MiXCR on the multiplex PCR reads; one entry per CDR3 protein. The sample shows around 31,000 distinct CDR3 sequences, around 30% of them seen only once.

Sequencing used PBMCs, obtained before or after stereotactic body radiation therapy (not recorded which). This chain joins TRBV3-1 and TRBJ2-3; 10 bases are a match to TRBD2. This receptor was obtained from a donor of 50 years or more with non-small cell lung cancer. In DNA, the CDR3 is TGTGCCAGCAGCCACGTAACCGGGACTAGCGACCGCACAGATACGCAGTATTTT. Protein product: CASSHVTGTSDRTDTQYF.